This paragraph covers one T cell receptor (beta chain) sequence. This clone showed up just once. Its antigen has not been determined. No much larger clone is present one base from it, and per-base qualities are unavailable. The cohort consisted of some 730 healthy bone marrow donors. At the time of sampling, all cohort members were nominally healthy, though unrecorded immune exposures were likely present. Of the roughly 670 cohort members, about 290 had a positive CMV serostatus and about 350 had a negative one, while no CMV serostatus was recorded for the donor. A peripheral blood sample was provided by each donor, and peripheral blood mononuclear cells were used for TCR beta sequencing. Genomic DNA was extracted from the blood cell samples with the Qiagen DNeasy Blood Extraction Kit. This entry is derived from a study of cytomegalovirus exposure and HLA in healthy donors (dated by TCRdb to 2016 to 2017). Concerning the study at large: In an earlier analysis of some 610 of the donors, 276 Gb of sequence data and just under 120 million unique TCR beta sequences from about 179 million T cells were reported. An earlier analysis of fewer than 750 of the donors used high-throughput TCR beta sequencing to judge whether each TCR beta V gene segment behaved as functional or pseudogenic. Class I and class II HLA loci were covered by the typing at four-digit resolution. Typing coverage varied by locus: about 620-630 donors for A, B, C, DRB1 and DQB1; more than 500 for DQA1; around 570 for DPA1; fewer than 480 for DPB1. Among around 400 genotyped donors of the cohort, an average of around 250,000 unique TCR beta nucleotide sequences was sequenced per donor, of which 15% to 20% were non-productive. High-throughput TCR immunosequencing, statistical association of individual TCRs with disease status, and machine learning were combined to predict cytomegalovirus infection status. Besides the first cohort of some 670 subjects, a separate validation cohort made up of 90 to 150 different subjects was used. Every repertoire in the discovery cohort had been generated on one and the same sequencing platform. Approximately 330 gigabases of sequencing data and roughly 81 million unique TCR sequences made up an early release that covered 500 to 650 HLA-typed donors. Of the 300 to 500 genotyped donors, 80% to 90% were placed in the genetic ancestry cluster associated with self-reported Caucasian donors. Alongside the repertoire data, information on donor age, sex, ethnicity and CMV serostatus was compiled. The study aimed to test whether signatures of past pathogen exposure could be identified by cataloging public T cell receptors. Because of strong linkage in the cohort, a handful of DR-DQ haplotypes were treated as single units for association and clustering. A later genetic analysis took genome-wide SNP genotypes for about 65% of the roughly 670 donors and used that subset as a discovery cohort. The T cell repertoires of 670 or so subjects were profiled by immunosequencing and related to cytomegalovirus serostatus. In a later analysis, previously published TCR beta repertoires from 600 to 850 donors were re-analyzed and high-resolution HLA genotyping was added so that TCR occurrence patterns could be studied. In the later analysis, no new phenotypic data were used to find candidate immune exposures; instead, reliance was placed on TCR beta sequences and their occurrence across donors.

Library preparation used the immunoSEQ multiplex PCR assay. For the multiplex PCR, a mixture combining 60 forward primers for TCR Vbeta segments and 13 reverse primers for TCR Jbeta segments was used. The CDR3 region of rearranged TCR beta genes was amplified from genomic DNA by a multiplex PCR assay. The amplified TCR beta libraries were sequenced on the Illumina HiSeq System as 87-base-pair reads. The study's processing was this. A later analysis tallied 75 million to 95 million unique TCR beta chains across the 550 to 850 repertoires, and around 10 million of those chains were shared by two or more donors. Raw reads were error-corrected and collapsed into unique sequences with a nearest-neighbor algorithm that merged closely related sequences to remove PCR and sequencing errors. CDR3 sequences were aligned to IMGT reference sequences to assign V, D and J gene segments. For a sequence to be retained, a match of at least six nucleotides was required to both a V gene segment and a J gene segment. A rearrangement was called productive if the CDR3 had no stop codons and remained in frame with V and J, and every other rearrangement was called non-productive. CDR3 was defined according to IMGT convention as the region running from the second conserved V-encoded cysteine to the conserved J-encoded phenylalanine. The earlier analysis of some 540 of the donors excluded any sequence lacking an unambiguous match to a single V gene segment. An earlier analysis of 450 to 650 of the donors called V segments functional above 56.7% productive rearrangements and segregating when the between-donor standard deviation exceeded 5%. A statistical classification framework was built to diagnose cytomegalovirus status from the catalog of TCR beta chain sequences. V and J gene assignment, in a later analysis, came from comparing TCR nucleotide sequences with IMGT/GENE-DB human TR gene sequences. Using the TCRdist pipeline, a later analysis assigned CDR3 sequences along with most-parsimonious VDJ recombination scenarios. In a later analysis, each TCR beta chain was defined by its CDR3 amino acid sequence together with its V-gene family, and reads lacking a unique V-gene family were excluded. As a way to deal with suspected cross-contamination and a sequencing artifact, a later analysis dropped roughly 620 nucleotide sequences that were highly shared and had low generation probability. In a later analysis, a clonal expansion index for each public chain was calculated from normalized within-repertoire ranks of inferred template counts. In a later analysis, generation probabilities were computed using a VDJ recombination model fitted to out-of-frame rearrangements, and the results were checked against IGoR. Hypergeometric tests were used in a later analysis to score TCR-TCR, TCR-HLA and TCR-CMV co-occurrence, with a repertoire-size bias correction applied to the TCR pairs. In a later analysis, false discovery rates were estimated by permuting HLA or CMV assignments 20 times. A later analysis grouped co-occurring TCRs with DBSCAN, adding TCRdist sequence similarity when clustering within HLA-allele-positive subsets. Co-occurrence clustering excluded repertoires with fewer than 30,000 or more than 120,000 public chains, plus five with anomalous nucleotide sharing. Imported from immuneACCESS, the table was reduced by TCRdb to in-frame sequences with V and J called. These copies leave out some clones; in studies compared against another copy, an unresolved V gene accounts for under half, and the cause of the remainder is not known. V, J and clone size were drawn from that table, and D and trimming were deduced from the DNA. Here the sample has 110,000 or so clones; 70% to 80% occur a single time. The ten largest account for 2% to 2.5% of the sample.

Study-wide conclusions, independent of this receptor: In both the original and validation cohorts, the classifier was reported to diagnose cytomegalovirus status with high specificity and sensitivity. The sequencing pipeline was judged likely to have produced a cluster of highly shared sequence variants as a technical artifact. An earlier analysis of 587 of the donors showed that most TCR beta V segments appeared in productive rearrangements either about 90% or about 30% of the time, which broadly matched IMGT annotations. A few of the identified cytomegalovirus-associated TCR beta chains were confirmed in vitro to be specific for cytomegalovirus antigens. A later analysis found that HLA-associated TCR beta chains were more clonally expanded and had lower generation probabilities than equally common non-associated chains. The only immune exposure information available for the cohort was CMV serostatus. Compared with the 666-donor mean, donors in an Asian-associated ancestry cluster had fewer N-insertions in productive TCRs, according to a later genetic analysis. Sequencing depth was assumed to be roughly uniform across donors in the presence/absence analyses, though that assumption may not hold. Most TCR sequences were seen in very few donors, while some public TCRs were found in many individuals. This cohort had only TCR beta chains sequenced, and the lack of alpha or paired-chain data limited which features could be detected. The earlier analysis of nearly 600 of the donors excluded 15 to 20 rarely observed V segments, including chromosome 9 orphons, because counts were too low. A later genetic analysis associated a missense DCLRE1C variant with V-gene and J-gene trimming of TCR beta chains, and an independent cohort replicated the association. A later analysis associated 17,000 or so TCR beta sequences with specific HLA alleles at a false discovery rate of 0.05. In a later analysis, most CMV-associated TCR beta chains were found to appear HLA-restricted, with HLA associations seemingly driven largely by CMV exposure. Because some donors lacked HLA typing at each locus, the association tests relied only on the typed subset. A later analysis reported that several top co-occurrence clusters appeared linked to parvovirus B19, influenza, CMV and Epstein-Barr virus. A total of about 150 TCR beta chains were listed by the study as associated with cytomegalovirus. According to the authors, the approach could potentially be generalized to other disease states and immunological phenotypes. A further reported finding was that TCR beta sequences accurately predicted the HLA-A and HLA-B alleles for most subjects in the first cohort. In a later analysis, the rate of TCR association differed among HLA loci, with DRB1 alleles having the most associated TCRs and HLA-C alleles having the fewest. When HLA alleles, especially DR and DQ, strongly co-occurred, attributing TCR associations to individual alleles was difficult. Correlated functional status among segregating V segments might be attributable to linkage disequilibrium, but an unknown experimental factor could not be ruled out.

The source material was PBMCs. The TCR sequence derives from a human donor in good health.

The CDR3 here reads CASSPTGLTYEQYF. The DNA sequence follows: TGCGCCAGCAGCCCCACAGGTCTTACCTACGAGCAGTACTTC. The rearrangement combines TRBV5-1 with TRBJ2-7, with TRBD1 perhaps the D gene, on 5 matching bases. Trimming takes 4 bases from V and 2 bases from J, and the germline ends sit 13 bases apart. The CDR3 numbers 14 residues from cysteine through phenylalanine. The sequence is cut down to CDR3 DNA, 42 bases in frame from base 1. Based on the germline V gene, the CDR1 and CDR2 sequences are SGHRS and YFSETQ.